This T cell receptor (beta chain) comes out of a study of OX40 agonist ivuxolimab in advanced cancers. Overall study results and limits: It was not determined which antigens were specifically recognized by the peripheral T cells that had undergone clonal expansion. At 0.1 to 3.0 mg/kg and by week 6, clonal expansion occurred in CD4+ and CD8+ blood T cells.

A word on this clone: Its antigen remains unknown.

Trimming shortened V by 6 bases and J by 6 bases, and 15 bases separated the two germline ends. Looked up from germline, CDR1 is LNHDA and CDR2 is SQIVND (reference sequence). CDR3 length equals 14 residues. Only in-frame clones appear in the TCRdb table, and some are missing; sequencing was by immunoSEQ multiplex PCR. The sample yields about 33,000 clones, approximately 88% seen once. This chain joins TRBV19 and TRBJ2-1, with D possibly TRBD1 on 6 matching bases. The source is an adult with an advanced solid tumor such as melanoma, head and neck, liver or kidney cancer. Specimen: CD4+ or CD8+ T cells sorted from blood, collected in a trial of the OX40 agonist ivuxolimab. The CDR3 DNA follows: TGTGCCAGTAGGATACAGGGCTGGGTCAATGAGCAGTTCTTC. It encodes CASRIQGWVNEQFF.